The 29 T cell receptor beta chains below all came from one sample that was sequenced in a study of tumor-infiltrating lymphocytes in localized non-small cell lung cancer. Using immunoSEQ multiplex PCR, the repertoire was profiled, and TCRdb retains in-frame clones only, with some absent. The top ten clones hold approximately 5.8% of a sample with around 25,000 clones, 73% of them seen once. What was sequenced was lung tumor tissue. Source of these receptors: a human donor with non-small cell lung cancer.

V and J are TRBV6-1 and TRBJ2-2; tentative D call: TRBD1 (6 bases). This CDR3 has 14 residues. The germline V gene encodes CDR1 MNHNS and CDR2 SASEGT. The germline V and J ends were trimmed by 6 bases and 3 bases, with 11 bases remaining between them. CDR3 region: CASRGQSDTGELFF. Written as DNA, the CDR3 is TGTGCCAGCAGAGGACAGTCGGACACCGGGGAGCTGTTTTTT.

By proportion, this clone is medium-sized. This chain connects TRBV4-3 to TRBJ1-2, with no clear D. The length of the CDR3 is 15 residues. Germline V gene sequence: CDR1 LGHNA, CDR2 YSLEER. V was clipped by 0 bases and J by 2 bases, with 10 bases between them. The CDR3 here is CASSQESAQNYGYTF. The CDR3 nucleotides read TGCGCCAGCAGCCAAGAGAGTGCTCAAAACTATGGCTACACCTTC.

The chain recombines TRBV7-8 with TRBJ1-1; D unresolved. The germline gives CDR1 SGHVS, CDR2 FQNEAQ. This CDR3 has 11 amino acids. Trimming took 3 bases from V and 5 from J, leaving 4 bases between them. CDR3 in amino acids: CASSFSTEAFF. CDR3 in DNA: TGTGCCAGCAGCTTCTCGACTGAAGCTTTCTTT.

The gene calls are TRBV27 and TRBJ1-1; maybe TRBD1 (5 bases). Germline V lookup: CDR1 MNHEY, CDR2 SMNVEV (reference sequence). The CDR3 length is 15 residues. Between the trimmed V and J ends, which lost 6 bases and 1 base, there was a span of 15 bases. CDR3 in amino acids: CASRPMGVENTEAFF. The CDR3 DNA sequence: TGTGCCAGCAGACCTATGGGGGTGGAGAACACTGAAGCTTTCTTT.

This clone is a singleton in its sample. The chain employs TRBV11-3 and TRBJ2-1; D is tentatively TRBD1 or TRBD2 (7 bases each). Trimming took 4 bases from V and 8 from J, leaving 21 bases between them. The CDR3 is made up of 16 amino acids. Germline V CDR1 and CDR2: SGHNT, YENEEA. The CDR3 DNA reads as TGTGCCAGCAGCTCTCGACAGGGAGGGGTTAAGGATGAGCAGTTCTTC. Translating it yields CASSSRQGGVKDEQFF.

The CDR3 nucleotides are TGTGCCAGCAGCCCAGCAGGGGGGGCGGCCCAGCCCCAGCATTTT. It encodes CASSPAGGAAQPQHF. J is TRBJ1-5 and V is TRBV28; TRBD1 matches 7 bases. This CDR3 contains 15 residues. V shed 6 bases, J shed 7 bases, and the junction held 12 bases outside the gene matches. From germline, CDR1 is MDHEN and CDR2 SYDVKM.

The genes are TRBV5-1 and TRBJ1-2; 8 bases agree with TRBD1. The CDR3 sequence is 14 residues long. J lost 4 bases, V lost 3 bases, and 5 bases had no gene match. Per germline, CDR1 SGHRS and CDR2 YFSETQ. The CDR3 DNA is TGCGCCAGCAGCTGGACAGGGACGTCCTATGGCTACACCTTC. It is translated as CASSWTGTSYGYTF. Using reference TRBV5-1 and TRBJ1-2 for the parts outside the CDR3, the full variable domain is KAGVTQTPRYLIKTRGQQVTLSCSPISGHRSVSWYQQTPGQGLQFLFEYFSETQRNKGNFPGRFSGRQFSNSRSEMNVSTLELGDSALYLCASSWTGTSYGYTFGSGTRLTVV.

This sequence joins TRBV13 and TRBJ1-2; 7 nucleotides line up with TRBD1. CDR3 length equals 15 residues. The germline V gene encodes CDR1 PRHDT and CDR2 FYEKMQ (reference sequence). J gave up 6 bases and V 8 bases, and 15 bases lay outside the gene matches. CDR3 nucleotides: TGTGCCAGCTCAGCTTATAACAGGGGTTCTGATGGCTACACCTTC. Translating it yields CASSAYNRGSDGYTF.

CDR3 region: CASQGGPETQYF. In nucleotides, the CDR3 is TGTGCCAGCCAGGGGGGTCCAGAGACCCAGTACTTC. The chain recombines TRBV7-2 with TRBJ2-5; TRBD1 might be the D (7 bases). The CDR3 loop spans 12 amino acids. The ends were cut back, 8 bases at V and 4 bases at J, with 11 bases in the middle. The germline gives CDR1 SGHTA, CDR2 FQGNSA.

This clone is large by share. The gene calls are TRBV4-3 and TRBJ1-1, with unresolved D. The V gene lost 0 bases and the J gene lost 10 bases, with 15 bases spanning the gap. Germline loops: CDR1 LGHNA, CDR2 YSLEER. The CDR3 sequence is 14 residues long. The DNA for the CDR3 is TGCGCCAGCAGCCAAGAACGGACCCCCGAGGCAGCTTTCTTT. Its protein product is CASSQERTPEAAFF.

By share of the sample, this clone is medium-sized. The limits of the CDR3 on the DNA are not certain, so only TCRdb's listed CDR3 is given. This CDR3 is CASSLGFGAGELFF. J is TRBJ2-2 and V is TRBV5-1. Ends included, the CDR3 has 14 residues. Germline V gene lookup returns CDR1 SGHRS and CDR2 YFSETQ.

The CDR3 DNA reads as TGTGCCAGCAGTGACAGGGGGCGGATTGAAAAACTGTTTTTT. It yields the protein CASSDRGRIEKLFF. The chain links TRBV6-1 to TRBJ1-4, with 8 positions matching TRBD1. J lost 7 bases, V lost 3 bases, and 4 bases had no gene match. In germline, CDR1 is MNHNS, CDR2 SASEGT. The CDR3 runs to 14 residues.

The CDR3 is CASSSGQGGEGAFF. The CDR3 region has the DNA TGTGCCAGCTCATCCGGACAGGGGGGAGAAGGAGCTTTCTTT. The rearrangement uses TRBV18 and TRBJ1-1, with 10 bases that match TRBD1. The J segment lost 10 bases and the V segment lost 5 bases, leaving 10 bases of the junction unmatched. Germline loops: CDR1 KGHSH, CDR2 LQKENI. The CDR3 extends over 14 amino acids.

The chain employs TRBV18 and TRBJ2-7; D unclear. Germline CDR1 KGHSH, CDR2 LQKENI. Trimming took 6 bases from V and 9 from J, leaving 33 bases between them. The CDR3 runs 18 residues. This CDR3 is CASSHLEATEYNTTRQYF. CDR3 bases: TGTGCCAGCTCTCACCTAGAGGCGACCGAGTATAATACTACGAGGCAGTACTTC.

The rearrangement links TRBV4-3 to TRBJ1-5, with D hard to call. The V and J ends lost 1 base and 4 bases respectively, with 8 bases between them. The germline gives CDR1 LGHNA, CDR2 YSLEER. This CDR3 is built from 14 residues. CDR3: CASSQGQGNQPQHF. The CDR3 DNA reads TGCGCCAGCAGCCAAGGTCAAGGTAATCAGCCCCAGCATTTT.

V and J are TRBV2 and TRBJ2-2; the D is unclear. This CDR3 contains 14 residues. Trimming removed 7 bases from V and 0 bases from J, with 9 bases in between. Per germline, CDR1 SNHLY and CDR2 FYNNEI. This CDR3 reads CASISNANTGELFF. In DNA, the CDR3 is TGTGCCAGCATCAGTAACGCGAACACCGGGGAGCTGTTTTTT.

The CDR3 region is CASSVALGGTYNEQFF. The CDR3 DNA follows: TGTGCCAGCAGCGTAGCTCTAGGCGGGACCTACAATGAGCAGTTCTTC. V usage is TRBV9 and J usage is TRBJ2-1; D is possibly TRBD2 (6 bases). The CDR3 length is 16 residues. V lost 0 bases to trimming and J lost 2 bases, with 12 bases between them. CDR1 and CDR2 (germline): SGDLS, YYNGEE.

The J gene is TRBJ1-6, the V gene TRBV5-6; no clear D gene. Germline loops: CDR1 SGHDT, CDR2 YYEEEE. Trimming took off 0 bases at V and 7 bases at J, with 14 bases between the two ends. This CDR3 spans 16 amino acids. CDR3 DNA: TGTGCCAGCAGCTTGGGGTCGGGAGCCTCGAATTCACCCCTCCACTTT. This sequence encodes CASSLGSGASNSPLHF.

Here the CDR3 reads CASSPRGGGGQETQYF. In DNA form, the CDR3 reads TGCGCCAGCAGCCCCAGGGGAGGGGGCGGTCAAGAGACCCAGTACTTC. The chain has TRBV5-1 and TRBJ2-5; perhaps D is TRBD1 or TRBD2 (7 bases each). Looked up from germline, CDR1 is SGHRS and CDR2 is YFSETQ. The V end was cut by 4 bases, the J end by 2 bases, with 18 bases between. CDR3 size: 16 residues.

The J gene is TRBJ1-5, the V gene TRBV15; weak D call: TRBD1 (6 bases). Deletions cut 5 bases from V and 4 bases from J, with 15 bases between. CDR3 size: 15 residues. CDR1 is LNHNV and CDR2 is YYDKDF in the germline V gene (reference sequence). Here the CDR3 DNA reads TGTGCCACCAGCGAAGGGGGGACGGTAAATCAGCCCCAGCATTTT. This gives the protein CATSEGGTVNQPQHF.

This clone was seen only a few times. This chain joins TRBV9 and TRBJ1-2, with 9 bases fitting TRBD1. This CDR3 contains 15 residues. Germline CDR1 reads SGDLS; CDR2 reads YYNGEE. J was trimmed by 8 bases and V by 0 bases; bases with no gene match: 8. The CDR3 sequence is CASSVEVGDRDGYTF. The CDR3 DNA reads TGTGCCAGCAGCGTAGAAGTAGGGGACAGGGACGGCTACACCTTC.

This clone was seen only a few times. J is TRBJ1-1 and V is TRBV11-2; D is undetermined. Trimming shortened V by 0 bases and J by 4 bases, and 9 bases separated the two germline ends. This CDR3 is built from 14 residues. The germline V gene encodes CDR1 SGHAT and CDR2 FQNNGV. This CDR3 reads CASSLDWSGTEAFF. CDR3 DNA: TGTGCCAGCAGCTTAGATTGGTCCGGCACTGAAGCTTTCTTT.

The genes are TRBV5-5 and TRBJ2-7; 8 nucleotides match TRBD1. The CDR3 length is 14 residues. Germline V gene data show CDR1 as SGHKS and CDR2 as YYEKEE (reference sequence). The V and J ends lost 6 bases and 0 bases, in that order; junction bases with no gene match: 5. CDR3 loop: CASNPDRASYEQYF. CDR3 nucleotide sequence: TGTGCCAGCAACCCGGACAGGGCCTCCTACGAGCAGTACTTC.

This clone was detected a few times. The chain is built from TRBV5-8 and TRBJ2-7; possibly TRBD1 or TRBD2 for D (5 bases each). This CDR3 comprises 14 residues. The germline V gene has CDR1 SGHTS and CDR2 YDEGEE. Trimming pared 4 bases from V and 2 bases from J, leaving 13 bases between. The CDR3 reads CASSAWGPTYEQYF. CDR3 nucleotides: TGTGCCAGCAGCGCCTGGGGACCGACCTACGAGCAGTACTTC.

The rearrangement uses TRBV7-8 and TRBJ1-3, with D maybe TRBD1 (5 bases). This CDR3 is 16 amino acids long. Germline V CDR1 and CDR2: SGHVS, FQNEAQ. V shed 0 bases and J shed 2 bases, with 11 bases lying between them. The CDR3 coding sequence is TGTGCCAGCAGCTTAGCGCTTGGCAGGGCTGGAAACACCATATATTTT. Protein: CASSLALGRAGNTIYF.

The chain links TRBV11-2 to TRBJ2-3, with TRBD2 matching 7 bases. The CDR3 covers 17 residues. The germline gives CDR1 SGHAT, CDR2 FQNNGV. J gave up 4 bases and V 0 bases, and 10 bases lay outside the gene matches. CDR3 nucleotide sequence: TGTGCCAGCAGCTTAGATCCGGCGGGGGTAACCCCAGATACGCAGTATTTT. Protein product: CASSLDPAGVTPDTQYF.

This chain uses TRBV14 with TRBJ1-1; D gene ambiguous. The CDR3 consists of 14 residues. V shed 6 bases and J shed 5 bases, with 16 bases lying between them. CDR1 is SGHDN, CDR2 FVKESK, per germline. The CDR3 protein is CASRGRGRYTEAFF. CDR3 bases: TGTGCCAGCAGAGGGAGAGGGCGTTATACTGAAGCTTTCTTT.

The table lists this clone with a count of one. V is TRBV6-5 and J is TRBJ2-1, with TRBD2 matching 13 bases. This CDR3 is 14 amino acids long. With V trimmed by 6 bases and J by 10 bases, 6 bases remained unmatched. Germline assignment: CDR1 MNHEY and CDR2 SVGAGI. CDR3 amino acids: CASRPGLAGVEQFF. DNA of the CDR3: TGTGCCAGCAGACCCGGACTAGCGGGAGTAGAGCAGTTCTTC.

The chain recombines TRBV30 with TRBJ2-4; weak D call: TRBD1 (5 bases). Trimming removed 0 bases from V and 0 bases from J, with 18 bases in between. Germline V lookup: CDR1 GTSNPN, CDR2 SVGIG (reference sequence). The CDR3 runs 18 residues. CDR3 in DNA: TGTGCCTGGAGTGTACAATTAGTAACCAGGGTAGCCAAAAACATTCAGTACTTC. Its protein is CAWSVQLVTRVAKNIQYF.